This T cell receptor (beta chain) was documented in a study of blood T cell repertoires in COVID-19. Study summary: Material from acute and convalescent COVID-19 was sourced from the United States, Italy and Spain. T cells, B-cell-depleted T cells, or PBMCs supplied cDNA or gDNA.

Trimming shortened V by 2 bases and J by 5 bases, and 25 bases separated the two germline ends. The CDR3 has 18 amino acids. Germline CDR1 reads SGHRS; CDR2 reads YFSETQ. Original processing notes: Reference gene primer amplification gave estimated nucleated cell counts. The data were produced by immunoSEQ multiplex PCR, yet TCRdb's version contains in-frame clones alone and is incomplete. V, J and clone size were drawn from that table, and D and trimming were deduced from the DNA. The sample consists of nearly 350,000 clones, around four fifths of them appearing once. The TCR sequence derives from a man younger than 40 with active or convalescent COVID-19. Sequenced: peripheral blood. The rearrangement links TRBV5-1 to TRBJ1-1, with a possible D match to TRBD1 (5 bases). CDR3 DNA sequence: TGCGCCAGCAGCTTCGGAGCCGAAGGGGCGTTGAGGAATACTGAAGCTTTCTTT. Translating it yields CASSFGAEGALRNTEAFF.